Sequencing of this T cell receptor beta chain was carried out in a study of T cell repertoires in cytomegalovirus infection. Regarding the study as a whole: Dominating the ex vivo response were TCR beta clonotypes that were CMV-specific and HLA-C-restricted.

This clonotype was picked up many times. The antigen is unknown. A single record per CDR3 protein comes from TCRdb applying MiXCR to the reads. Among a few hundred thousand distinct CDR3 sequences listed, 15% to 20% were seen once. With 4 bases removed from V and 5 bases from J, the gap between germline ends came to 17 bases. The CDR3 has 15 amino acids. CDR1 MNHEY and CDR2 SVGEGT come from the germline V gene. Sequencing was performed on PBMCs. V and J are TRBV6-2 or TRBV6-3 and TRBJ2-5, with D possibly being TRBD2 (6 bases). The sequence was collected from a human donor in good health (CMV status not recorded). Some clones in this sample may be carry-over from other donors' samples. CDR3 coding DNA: TGTGCCAGCAGTTCCTTGGAGGGAGTGGCTGAGACCCAGTACTTC. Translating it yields CASSSLEGVAETQYF.